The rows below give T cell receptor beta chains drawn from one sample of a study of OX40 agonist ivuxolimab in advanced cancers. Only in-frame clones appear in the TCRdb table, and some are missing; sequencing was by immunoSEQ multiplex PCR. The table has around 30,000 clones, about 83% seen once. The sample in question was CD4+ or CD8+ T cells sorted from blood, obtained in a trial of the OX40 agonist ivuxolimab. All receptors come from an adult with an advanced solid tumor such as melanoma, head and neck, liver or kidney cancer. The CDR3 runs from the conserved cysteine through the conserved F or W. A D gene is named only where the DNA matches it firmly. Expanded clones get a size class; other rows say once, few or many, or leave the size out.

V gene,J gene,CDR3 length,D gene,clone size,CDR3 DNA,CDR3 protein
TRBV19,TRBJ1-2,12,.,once,TGTGCCAGTAGTCCAGACACTTATGGCTACACCTTC,CASSPDTYGYTF
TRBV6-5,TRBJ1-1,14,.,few,TGTGCCAGCAGTGCGGGGCCAGAGGCCACTGAAGCTTTCTTT,CASSAGPEATEAFF
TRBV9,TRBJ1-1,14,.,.,TGTGCCAGCAGTCCGAATTCAGGGGACACTGAAGCTTTCTTT,CASSPNSGDTEAFF
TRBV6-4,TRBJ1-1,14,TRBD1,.,TGTGCCAGCAGCGCGGACAGGGAGGGGACTGAAGCTTTCTTT,CASSADREGTEAFF
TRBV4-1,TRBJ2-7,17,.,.,TGCGCCAGCAGCCAAGATTTTAAGGGGTCCTATCCTAACGAGCAGTACTTC,CASSQDFKGSYPNEQYF
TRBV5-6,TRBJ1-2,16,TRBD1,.,TGTGCCAGCATCCGCTTGACAGGGGCCTCCGGGTATGGCTACACCTTC,CASIRLTGASGYGYTF
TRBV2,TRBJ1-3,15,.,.,TGTGCCAGCAGTGAAGCAGGGGAATATGGAAACACCATATATTTT,CASSEAGEYGNTIYF
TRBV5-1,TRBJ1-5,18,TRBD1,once,TGCGCCAGCAGCTTTGTACAGGGGGCTCTTAGTCTTAATCAGCCCCAGCATTTT,CASSFVQGALSLNQPQHF
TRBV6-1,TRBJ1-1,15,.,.,TGTGCCAGCAGAAAAAACGGGGGCAGTGGCACTGAAGCTTTCTTT,CASRKNGGSGTEAFF
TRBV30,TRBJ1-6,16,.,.,TGTGCCTGGGCCCGAGGGGCGTTCTCCTATAATTCACCCCTCCACTTT,CAWARGAFSYNSPLHF
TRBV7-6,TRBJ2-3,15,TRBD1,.,TGTGCCAGCAGCTTAGGACAGGGGGCATTATATACGCAGTATTTT,CASSLGQGALYTQYF
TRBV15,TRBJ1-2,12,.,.,TGTGCCACCAGGGCGGGGGCGGGTGGCTACACCTTC,CATRAGAGGYTF
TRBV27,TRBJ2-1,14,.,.,TGTGCCAGCACAGGCGGGATGAGCTACAATGAGCAGTTCTTC,CASTGGMSYNEQFF
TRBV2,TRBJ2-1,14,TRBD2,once,TGTGCCAGCAGGGTAGCGGGAGGCGACAATGAGCAGTTCTTC,CASRVAGGDNEQFF
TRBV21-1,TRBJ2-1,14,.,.,TGTGCCAGCAGCAAAGAGGGACAGGGCAATGAGCAGTTCTTC,CASSKEGQGNEQFF
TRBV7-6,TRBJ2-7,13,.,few,TGTGCCAGCAGCTTAGAGGGGTGGTTGGAGCAGTACTTC,CASSLEGWLEQYF
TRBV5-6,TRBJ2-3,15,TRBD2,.,TGTGCCAGCAGCTTGAGCGGGGGGGTCACAGATACGCAGTATTTT,CASSLSGGVTDTQYF
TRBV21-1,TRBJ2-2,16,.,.,TGTGCCAGCAGCAGCCGCTGCCGGGACAGGGCCGGGGAGCTGTTTTTT,CASSSRCRDRAGELFF
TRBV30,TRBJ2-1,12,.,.,TGTGCCTGGAGTGGACCTAACAATGAGCAGTTCTTC,CAWSGPNNEQFF
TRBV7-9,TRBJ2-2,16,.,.,TGTGCCAGCAGCTTAAGAGCCGGAAAGAACACCGGGGAGCTGTTTTTT,CASSLRAGKNTGELFF
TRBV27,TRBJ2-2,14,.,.,TGTGCCAGCAGTTGGAAGGGGAGGACCGGGGAGCTGTTTTTT,CASSWKGRTGELFF
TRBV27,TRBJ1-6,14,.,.,TGTGCCAGCAGTTTTAAGGGGCCAGAATCACCCCTCCACTTT,CASSFKGPESPLHF
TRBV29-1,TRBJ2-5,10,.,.,TGCAGCGTTGGCCAAGAGACCCAGTACTTC,CSVGQETQYF
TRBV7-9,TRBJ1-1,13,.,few,TGTGCCAGCCGAGGGCAGGGGAGGACTGAAGCTTTCTTT,CASRGQGRTEAFF
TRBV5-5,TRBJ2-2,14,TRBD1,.,TGTGCCAGCAGCTTGACAGGGGCGTTCGGGGAGCTGTTTTTT,CASSLTGAFGELFF
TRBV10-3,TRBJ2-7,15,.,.,TGTGCCATCAGTGAGTCTGGGACATACTCCTACGAGCAGTACTTC,CAISESGTYSYEQYF
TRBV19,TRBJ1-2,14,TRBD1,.,TGTGCCAGTCAACAGGGGGCAAATCCTTATGGCTACACCTTC,CASQQGANPYGYTF
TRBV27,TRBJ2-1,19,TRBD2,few,TGTGCCAGCAGTTTAAGGGGACTAGCGGGAGGGGCGACCTACAATGAGCAGTTCTTC,CASSLRGLAGGATYNEQFF
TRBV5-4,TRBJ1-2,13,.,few,TGTGCCAGCAGCTTATGGGGGGCGAAGGGCTACACCTTC,CASSLWGAKGYTF
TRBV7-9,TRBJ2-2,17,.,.,TGTGCCAGCAGCCTCCCGTCCAGGCTGTCAACGACCGGGGAGCTGTTTTTT,CASSLPSRLSTTGELFF
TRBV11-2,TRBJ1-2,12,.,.,TGTGCCAGCAGCAATATGGGGTATGGGTACACCTTC,CASSNMGYGYTF
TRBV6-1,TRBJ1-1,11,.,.,TGTGCCAGCGGGGGGTACACTGAAGCTTTCTTT,CASGGYTEAFF
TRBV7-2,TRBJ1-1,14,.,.,TGTGCCAGCAGCTTAGTGGGACCCGGGACTGAAGCTTTCTTT,CASSLVGPGTEAFF
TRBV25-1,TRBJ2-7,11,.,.,TGTGCCAGCAGCGAGGCCTACGAGCAGTACTTC,CASSEAYEQYF
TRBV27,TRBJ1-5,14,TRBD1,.,TGTGCCAGCAGTCCCGGGACAGAAAATCAGCCCCAGCATTTT,CASSPGTENQPQHF
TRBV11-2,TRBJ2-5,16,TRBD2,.,TGTGCCAGCAGCTTCGCGGGGGGGCGGTTGGAAGAGACCCAGTACTTC,CASSFAGGRLEETQYF
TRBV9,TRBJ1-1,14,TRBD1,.,TGTGCCAGCAGATCAGGGGGCTTGAACACTGAAGCTTTCTTT,CASRSGGLNTEAFF
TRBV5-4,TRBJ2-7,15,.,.,TGTGCCAGCACCCCGGGACCCCTGTCCTCCTACGAGCAGTACTTC,CASTPGPLSSYEQYF
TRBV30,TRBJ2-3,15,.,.,.,CASGFSGQGTDTQYF
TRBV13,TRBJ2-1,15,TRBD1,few,TGTGCCAGCAGCTCCGGACAGGGCCTTTACAATGAGCAGTTCTTC,CASSSGQGLYNEQFF
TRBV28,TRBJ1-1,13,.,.,TGTGCCAGCAGTTTGCCAGGGGTAACTGAAGCTTTCTTT,CASSLPGVTEAFF
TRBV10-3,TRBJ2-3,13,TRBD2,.,TGTGCCGCTAGCGGGACTTACACAGATACGCAGTATTTT,CAASGTYTDTQYF
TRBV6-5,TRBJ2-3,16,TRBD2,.,TGTGCCAGCAGTTACGCTCCTAGCGGAGGCACAGATACGCAGTATTTT,CASSYAPSGGTDTQYF
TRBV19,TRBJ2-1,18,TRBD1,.,TGTGCCAGTACCTGGGGGGACAGGGGGTGGGCCTCCTACAATGAGCAGTTCTTC,CASTWGDRGWASYNEQFF
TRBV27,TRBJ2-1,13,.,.,TGTGCCAGCAGTTCCCGGCCTTTTCAGGGACAGTTCTTC,CASSSRPFQGQFF
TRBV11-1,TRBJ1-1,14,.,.,TGTGCCAGCAGCTTAGCGTCGGTAGGGGGTGAAGCTTTCTTT,CASSLASVGGEAFF
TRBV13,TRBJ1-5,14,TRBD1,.,TGTGCCAGCAGCCTCGGGACAGGCAATCAGCCCCAGCATTTT,CASSLGTGNQPQHF
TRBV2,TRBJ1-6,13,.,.,TGTGCCACTTCGGGCCGTTATAATTCACCCCTCCACTTT,CATSGRYNSPLHF
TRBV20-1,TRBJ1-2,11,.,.,TGCAGTGACAAGAGGGCCCCCGGCTACACCTTC,CSDKRAPGYTF
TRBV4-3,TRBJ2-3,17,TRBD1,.,TGCGCCAGCAGCCAAGATCGGTCGGACAGGAGCACAGATACGCAGTATTTT,CASSQDRSDRSTDTQYF
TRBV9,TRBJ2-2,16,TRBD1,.,TGTGCCAGCAGCGTAGTGGGACAGGGGTACACCGGGGAGCTGTTTTTT,CASSVVGQGYTGELFF
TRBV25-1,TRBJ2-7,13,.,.,TGTGCCAGCAGTGCAAGTTGGGGATACGAGCAGTACTTC,CASSASWGYEQYF
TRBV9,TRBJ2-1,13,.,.,TGTGCCAGCAGCGTTGGAGGGGGCAATGAGCAGTTCTTC,CASSVGGGNEQFF
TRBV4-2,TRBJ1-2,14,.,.,TGTGCCAGCAGCCAAGATCAAGGGCTCTATGGCCACACCTTC,CASSQDQGLYGHTF
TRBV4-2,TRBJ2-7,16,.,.,TGTGCCAGCAGCCAAGATGGGGAGGATTTCTCCTACGAGCAGTACTTC,CASSQDGEDFSYEQYF
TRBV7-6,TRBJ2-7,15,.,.,TGTGCCAGCAGCTTAGAGACAGGACGCACCTACGAGCAGTACTTC,CASSLETGRTYEQYF
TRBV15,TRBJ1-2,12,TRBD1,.,TGTGCCACTTCACAGGGGATGAAGGGCTACACCTTC,CATSQGMKGYTF
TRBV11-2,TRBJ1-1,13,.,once,TGTGCCAGCACCCCTGGGGCCAACACTGAAGCTTTCTTT,CASTPGANTEAFF